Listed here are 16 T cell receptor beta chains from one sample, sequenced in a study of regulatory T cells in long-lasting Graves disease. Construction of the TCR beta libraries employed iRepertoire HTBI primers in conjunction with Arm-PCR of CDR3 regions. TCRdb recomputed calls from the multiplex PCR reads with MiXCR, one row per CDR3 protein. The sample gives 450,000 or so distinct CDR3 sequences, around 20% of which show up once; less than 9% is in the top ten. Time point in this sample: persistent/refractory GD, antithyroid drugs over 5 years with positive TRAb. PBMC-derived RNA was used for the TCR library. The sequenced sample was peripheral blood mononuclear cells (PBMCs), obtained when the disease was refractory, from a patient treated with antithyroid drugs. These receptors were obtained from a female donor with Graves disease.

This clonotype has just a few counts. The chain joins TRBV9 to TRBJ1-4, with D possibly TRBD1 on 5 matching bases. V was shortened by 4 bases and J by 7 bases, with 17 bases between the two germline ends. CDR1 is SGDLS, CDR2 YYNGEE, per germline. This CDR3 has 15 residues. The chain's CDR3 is CASSMKSRGTEKLFF. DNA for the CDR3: TGTGCCAGCAGCATGAAGTCCCGGGGGACTGAAAAACTGTTTTTT. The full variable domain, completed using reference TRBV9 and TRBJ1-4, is DSGVTQTPKHLITATGQRVTLRCSPRSGDLSVYWYQQSLDQGLQFLIQYYNGEERAKGNILERFSAQQFPDLHSELNLSSLELGDSALYFCASSMKSRGTEKLFFGSGTQLSVL.

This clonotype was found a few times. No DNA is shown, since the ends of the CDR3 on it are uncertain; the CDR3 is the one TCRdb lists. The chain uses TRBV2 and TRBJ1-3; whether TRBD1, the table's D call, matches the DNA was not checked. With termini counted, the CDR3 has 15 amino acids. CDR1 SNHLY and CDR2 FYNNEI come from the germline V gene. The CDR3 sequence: CASSSSTGSGNTIYF.

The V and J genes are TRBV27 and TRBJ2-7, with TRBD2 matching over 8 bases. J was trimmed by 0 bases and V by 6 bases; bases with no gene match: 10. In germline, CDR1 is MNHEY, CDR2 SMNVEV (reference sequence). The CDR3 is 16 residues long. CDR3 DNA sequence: TGTGCCAGCAGAGTGCTAGCGGGTCAGAGCTCCTACGAGCAGTACTTC. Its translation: CASRVLAGQSSYEQYF.

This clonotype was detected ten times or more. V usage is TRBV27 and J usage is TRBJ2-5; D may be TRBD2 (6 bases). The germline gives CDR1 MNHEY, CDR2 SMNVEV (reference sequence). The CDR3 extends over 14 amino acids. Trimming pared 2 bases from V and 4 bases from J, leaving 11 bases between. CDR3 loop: CASSLAGLLETQYF. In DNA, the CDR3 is TGTGCCAGCAGTTTAGCGGGACTTCTAGAGACCCAGTACTTC.

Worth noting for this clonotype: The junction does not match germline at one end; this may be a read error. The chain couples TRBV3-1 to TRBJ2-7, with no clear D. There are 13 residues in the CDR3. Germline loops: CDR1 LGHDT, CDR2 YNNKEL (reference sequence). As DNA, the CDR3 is TGTGCCAGCAGCCATCACCAGAGTTACGGGCAGTACTTC. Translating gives CASSHHQSYGQYF.

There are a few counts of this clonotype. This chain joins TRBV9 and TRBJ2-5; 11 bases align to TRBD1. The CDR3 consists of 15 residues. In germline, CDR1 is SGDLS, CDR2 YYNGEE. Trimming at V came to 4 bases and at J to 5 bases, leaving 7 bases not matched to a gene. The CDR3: CASSYRTGGAETQYF. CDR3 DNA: TGTGCCAGCAGCTACCGGACAGGGGGCGCGGAGACCCAGTACTTC. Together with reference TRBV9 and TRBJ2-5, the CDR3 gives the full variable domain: DSGVTQTPKHLITATGQRVTLRCSPRSGDLSVYWYQQSLDQGLQFLIQYYNGEERAKGNILERFSAQQFPDLHSELNLSSLELGDSALYFCASSYRTGGAETQYFGPGTRLLVL.

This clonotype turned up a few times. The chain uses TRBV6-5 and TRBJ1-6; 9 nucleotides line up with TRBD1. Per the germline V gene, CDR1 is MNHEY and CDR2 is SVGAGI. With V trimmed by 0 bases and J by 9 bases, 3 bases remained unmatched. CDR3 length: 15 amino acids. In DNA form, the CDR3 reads TGTGCCAGCAGTTACTCTGGACAGGGGAGTTCACCCCTCCACTTT. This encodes CASSYSGQGSSPLHF.

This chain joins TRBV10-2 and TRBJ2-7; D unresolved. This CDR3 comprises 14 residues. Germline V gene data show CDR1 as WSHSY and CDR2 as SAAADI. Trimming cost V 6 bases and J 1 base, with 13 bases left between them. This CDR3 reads CASRPASASYEQYF. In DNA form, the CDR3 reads TGCGCCAGCAGGCCCGCCTCAGCTTCCTACGAGCAGTACTTC.

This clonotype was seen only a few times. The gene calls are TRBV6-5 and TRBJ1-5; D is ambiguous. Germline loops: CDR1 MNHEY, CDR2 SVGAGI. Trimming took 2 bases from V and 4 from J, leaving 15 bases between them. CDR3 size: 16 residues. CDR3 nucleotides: TGTGCCAGCAGTTACGGCGATCATAATTTAAATCAGCCCCAGCATTTT. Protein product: CASSYGDHNLNQPQHF.

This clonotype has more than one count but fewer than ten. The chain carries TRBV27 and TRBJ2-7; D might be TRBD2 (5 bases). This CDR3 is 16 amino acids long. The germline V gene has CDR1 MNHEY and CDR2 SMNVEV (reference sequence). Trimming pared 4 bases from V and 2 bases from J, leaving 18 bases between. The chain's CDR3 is CASSYLGRRGPYEQYF. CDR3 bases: TGTGCCAGCAGTTACCTCGGAAGGAGAGGGCCCTACGAGCAGTACTTC.

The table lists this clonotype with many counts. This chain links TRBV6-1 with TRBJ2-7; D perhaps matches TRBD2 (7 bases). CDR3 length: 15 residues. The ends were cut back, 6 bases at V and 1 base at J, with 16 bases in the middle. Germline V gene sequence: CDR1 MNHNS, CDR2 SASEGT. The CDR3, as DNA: TGTGCCAGCAGGGGGAGGGGGATGGGTTCCTACGAGCAGTACTTC. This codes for CASRGRGMGSYEQYF.

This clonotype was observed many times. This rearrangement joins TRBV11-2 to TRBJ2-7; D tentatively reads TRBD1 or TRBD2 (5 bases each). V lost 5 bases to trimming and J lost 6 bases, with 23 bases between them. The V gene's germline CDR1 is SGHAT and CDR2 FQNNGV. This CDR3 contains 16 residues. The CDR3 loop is CASSPVSQGAYSEQYF. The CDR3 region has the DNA TGTGCCAGCAGCCCCGTGTCGCAGGGAGCGTATTCCGAGCAGTACTTC.

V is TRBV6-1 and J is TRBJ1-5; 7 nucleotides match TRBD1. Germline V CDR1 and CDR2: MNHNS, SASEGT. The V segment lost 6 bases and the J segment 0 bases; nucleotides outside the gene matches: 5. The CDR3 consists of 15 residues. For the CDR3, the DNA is TGTGCCAGCAGGAACAGGGGATTTAGCAATCAGCCCCAGCATTTT. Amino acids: CASRNRGFSNQPQHF.

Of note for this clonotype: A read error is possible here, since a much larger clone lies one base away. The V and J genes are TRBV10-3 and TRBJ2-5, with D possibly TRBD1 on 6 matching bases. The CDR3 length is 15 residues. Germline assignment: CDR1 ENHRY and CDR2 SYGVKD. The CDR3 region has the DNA TGTGCCATCGGTGAGGGACATTTACTACAGGAGACCCAGTACTTC. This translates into CAIGEGHLLQETQYF.

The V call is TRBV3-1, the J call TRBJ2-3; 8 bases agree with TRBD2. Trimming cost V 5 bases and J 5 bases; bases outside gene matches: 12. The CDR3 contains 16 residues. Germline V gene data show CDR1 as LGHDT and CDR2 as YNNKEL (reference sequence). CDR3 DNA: TGTGCCAGCAGCTCACTAGCGGAACCGGGTGGAGATACGCAGTATTTT. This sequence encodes CASSSLAEPGGDTQYF.

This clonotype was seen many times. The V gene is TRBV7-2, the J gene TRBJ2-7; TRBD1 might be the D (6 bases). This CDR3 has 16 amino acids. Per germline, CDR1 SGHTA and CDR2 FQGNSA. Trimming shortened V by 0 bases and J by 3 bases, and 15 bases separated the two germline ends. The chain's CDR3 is CASSLAGPGANYEQYF. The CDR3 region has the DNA TGTGCCAGCAGCTTAGCGGGGCCAGGGGCAAACTACGAGCAGTACTTC.